The rows below give T cell receptor beta chains drawn from one sample of a study of blood T cell repertoires in COVID-19. Using immunoSEQ multiplex PCR, the repertoire was profiled, and TCRdb retains in-frame clones only, with some absent. The repertoire holds about 110,000 clones, with about two thirds as singletons. The specimen sequenced was peripheral blood. The receptors originated from a woman between 40 and 50 years old with acute or convalescent COVID-19. Each CDR3 is given with its conserved first and last residue. The D gene is left open where the match is weak. The size of a clone is reported for some rows only, either as once, few or many, or as a class for expanded clones.

TRBJ1-1	few	NA	TRBV28	TGTGCCAGCAGTCGCCCTCCCGGGACAGAAGCTTTCTTT	CASSRPPGTEAFF
TRBJ2-7	NA	TRBD2	TRBV3-1/TRBV3-2	TGTGCCAGCAGCCAGAGCGGGGTATATCGCGAGCAGTACTTC	CASSQSGVYREQYF
TRBJ2-7	NA	TRBD2	TRBV9	TGTGCCAGCAGCGTAGGGGGACTAGCGGGGGACGAGCAGTACTTC	CASSVGGLAGDEQYF
TRBJ1-2	NA	TRBD1	TRBV5-1	TGCGCCAGCAGCTTGCGTCCCGGGACAGGATTTAACTATGGCTACACCTTC	CASSLRPGTGFNYGYTF
TRBJ1-1	NA	NA	TRBV5-1	TGCGCCAGCAGTCGTGAGGGCCTGAACACTGAAGCTTTCTTT	CASSREGLNTEAFF
TRBJ2-7	few	TRBD1	TRBV12-3/TRBV12-4	TGTGCCAGCGGGACAGGGGCCTCCTACGAGCAGTACTTC	CASGTGASYEQYF
TRBJ1-1	NA	NA	TRBV19	TGTGCCAGTAGCAGACAGAGGAACACTGAAGCTTTCTTT	CASSRQRNTEAFF
TRBJ2-3	NA	NA	TRBV28	TGTGCCAGCAGTTTTTGGCGGGGGCTTAGCACAGATACGCAGTATTTT	CASSFWRGLSTDTQYF
TRBJ2-3	NA	TRBD2	TRBV7-9	TGTGCCAGCAGCCCCGGGACTAGCCACACAGATACGCAGTATTTT	CASSPGTSHTDTQYF
TRBJ1-4	once	NA	TRBV5-6	TGTGCCAGCAGTAGACAGTCGACTAATGAAAAACTGTTTTTT	CASSRQSTNEKLFF
TRBJ2-5	NA	TRBD1	TRBV5-4	TGTGCCAGCAGCTCGGGACAGCAGGTCAGGGAGACCCAGTACTTC	CASSSGQQVRETQYF
TRBJ1-2	NA	NA	TRBV9	TGTGCCAGCAGCGTCACTCTTCAGGGAGGCTATGGCTACACCTTC	CASSVTLQGGYGYTF
TRBJ2-1	NA	TRBD2	TRBV29-1	TGCAGCGTTGAAACGGGGGGCTCCTACAATGAGCAGTTCTTC	CSVETGGSYNEQFF
TRBJ1-2	few	NA	TRBV19	TGTGCCAGTAGCCCGGACATCTATGGCTACACCTTC	CASSPDIYGYTF
TRBJ1-1	few	NA	TRBV11-2	TGTGCCAGCAGCACCCGACGAATCGGGACTGAAGCTTTCTTT	CASSTRRIGTEAFF
TRBJ2-1	once	TRBD2	TRBV7-3	TGTGCCAGCAGCTTTAGCGGGGGTACCTCCTACAATGAGCAGTTCTTC	CASSFSGGTSYNEQFF
TRBJ1-2	few	TRBD1	TRBV28	TGTGCCAGCAGTCTAGGGACAGGGTCCTATGGCTACACCTTC	CASSLGTGSYGYTF
TRBJ1-2	NA	TRBD1	TRBV7-9	TGTGCCAGCAGCTTTACGGACAGGGGCTACACCTTC	CASSFTDRGYTF
TRBJ1-5	NA	NA	TRBV6-2/TRBV6-3	TGTGCCAGCACCCCTGGAGGTGTCAATCAGCCCCAGCATTTT	CASTPGGVNQPQHF
TRBJ2-5	once	NA	TRBV6-1	TGTGCCAGCAGTGAAACTCAGAGCGGGACCCAGTACTTC	CASSETQSGTQYF
TRBJ2-1	many	TRBD2	TRBV25-1	TGTGCCAGCAGCACTAGCGTTGAGCAGTTCTTC	CASSTSVEQFF
TRBJ2-2	NA	NA	TRBV30	TGTGCCTGGAGTGTACTTCAGGGGAACACCGGGGAGCTGTTTTTT	CAWSVLQGNTGELFF